The 3 T cell receptor beta chains in this list originate from one sample, sequenced in a study of T cell changes during pregnancy in multiple sclerosis. TCRdb's copy holds only in-frame clones and misses some; the assay was immunoSEQ multiplex PCR. The sample holds 25,000 to 30,000 clones, about nine tenths seen once. The specimen comprised CD4+ T cells from peripheral blood mononuclear cells, sampled in the first trimester of pregnancy. The receptors stem from a female donor in good health, enrolled as a control in a pregnancy study.

This chain joins TRBV19 and TRBJ2-1; tentatively, D is TRBD1 (5 bases). V lost 6 bases and J 7 bases, leaving 10 bases between the germline ends. The CDR3 covers 12 residues. CDR1 is LNHDA, CDR2 SQIVND, per germline (reference sequence). The DNA of the CDR3 is TGTGCCAGTAGGGCAGGGTGGAATGAGCAGTTCTTC. It yields the protein CASRAGWNEQFF.

This sequence joins TRBV11-2 and TRBJ2-7, with D perhaps matching TRBD1 (6 bases). The CDR3 sequence is 16 residues long. Trimming cost V 1 base and J 3 bases, with 16 bases left between them. Germline assignment: CDR1 SGHAT and CDR2 FQNNGV. The CDR3 DNA follows: TGTGCCAGCAGCTTAGGGGCTTCAGGGGTCAGCTACGAGCAGTACTTC. Translating gives CASSLGASGVSYEQYF.

The rearrangement uses TRBV18 and TRBJ1-4; 7 bases are a match to TRBD1. The germline CDR1 and CDR2 sequences are KGHSH and LQKENI. The CDR3 has 15 residues. Germline trimming cut 6 bases from V and 2 bases from J; bases unmatched to any gene: 6. CDR3 sequence reads: CASSPPGQTNEKLFF. The CDR3 region has the DNA TGTGCCAGCTCTCCCCCGGGACAGACTAATGAAAAACTGTTTTTT.